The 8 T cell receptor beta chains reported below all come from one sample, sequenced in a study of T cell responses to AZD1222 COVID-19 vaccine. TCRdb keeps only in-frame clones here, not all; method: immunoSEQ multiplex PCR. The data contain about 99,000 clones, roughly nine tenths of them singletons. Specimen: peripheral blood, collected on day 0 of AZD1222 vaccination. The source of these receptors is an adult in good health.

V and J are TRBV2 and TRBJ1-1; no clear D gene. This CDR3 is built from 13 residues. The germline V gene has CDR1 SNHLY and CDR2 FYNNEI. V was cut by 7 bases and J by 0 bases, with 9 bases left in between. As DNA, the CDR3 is TGTGCCAGCAAAGGGCAGATGAACACTGAAGCTTTCTTT. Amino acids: CASKGQMNTEAFF.

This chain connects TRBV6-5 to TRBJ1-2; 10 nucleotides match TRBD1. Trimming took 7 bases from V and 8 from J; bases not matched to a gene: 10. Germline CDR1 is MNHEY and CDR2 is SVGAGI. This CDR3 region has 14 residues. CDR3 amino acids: CASTSQDRGKGYTF. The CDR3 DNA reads TGTGCCAGCACGTCCCAGGACAGGGGGAAGGGCTACACCTTC.

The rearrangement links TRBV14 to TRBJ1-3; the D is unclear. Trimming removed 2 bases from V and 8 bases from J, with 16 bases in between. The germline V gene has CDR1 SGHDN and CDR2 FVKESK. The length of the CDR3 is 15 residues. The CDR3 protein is CASSQQAFIGDTIYF. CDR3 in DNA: TGTGCCAGCAGCCAACAAGCGTTCATCGGGGACACCATATATTTT.

The CDR3 spells CASSVGSASYEQYF. The CDR3 DNA reads as TGTGCCAGCAGCGTAGGGTCAGCCTCCTACGAGCAGTACTTC. The V and J genes are TRBV9 and TRBJ2-7; D remains ambiguous. V was shortened by 0 bases and J by 0 bases, with 7 bases between the two germline ends. CDR3 length: 14 residues. Germline loops: CDR1 SGDLS, CDR2 YYNGEE. The complete variable domain, with remaining parts taken from reference TRBV9 and TRBJ2-7, reads DSGVTQTPKHLITATGQRVTLRCSPRSGDLSVYWYQQSLDQGLQFLIQYYNGEERAKGNILERFSAQQFPDLHSELNLSSLELGDSALYFCASSVGSASYEQYFGPGTRLTVT.

This chain's CDR3 is CASSLRGGQGYTF. The CDR3 nucleotides are TGTGCCAGCAGCTTGAGGGGGGGGCAAGGCTACACCTTC. The rearrangement joins TRBV7-2 to TRBJ1-2; TRBD1 is a possible D gene (6 bases). The V end lost 3 bases, the J end lost 8 bases, and 13 bases lay between the germline ends. The germline V gene encodes CDR1 SGHTA and CDR2 FQGNSA. This CDR3 is built from 13 residues.

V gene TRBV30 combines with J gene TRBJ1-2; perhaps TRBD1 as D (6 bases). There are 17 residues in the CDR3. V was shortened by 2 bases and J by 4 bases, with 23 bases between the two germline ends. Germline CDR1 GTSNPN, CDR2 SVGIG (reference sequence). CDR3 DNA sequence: TGTGCCTGGAGTAGTTCCGCAACAGGGTGGGGAGGCTATGGCTACACCTTC. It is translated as CAWSSSATGWGGYGYTF.

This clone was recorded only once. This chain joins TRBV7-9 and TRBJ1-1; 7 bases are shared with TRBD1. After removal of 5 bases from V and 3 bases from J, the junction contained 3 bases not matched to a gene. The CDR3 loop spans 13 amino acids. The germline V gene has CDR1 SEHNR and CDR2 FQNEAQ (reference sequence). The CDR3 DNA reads TGTGCCAGCAGCCTACAGGGGCACACTGAAGCTTTCTTT. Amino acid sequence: CASSLQGHTEAFF. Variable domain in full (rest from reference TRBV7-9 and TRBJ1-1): DTGVSQNPRHKITKRGQNVTFRCDPISEHNRLYWYRQTLGQGPEFLTYFQNEAQLEKSRLLSDRFSAERPKGSFSTLEIQRTEQGDSAMYLCASSLQGHTEAFFGQGTRLTVV.

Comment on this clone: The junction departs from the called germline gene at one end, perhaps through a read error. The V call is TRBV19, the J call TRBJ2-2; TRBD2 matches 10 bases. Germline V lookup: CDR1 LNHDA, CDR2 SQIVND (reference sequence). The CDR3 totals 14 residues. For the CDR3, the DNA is TGTGCCAGTAGTATATCCCGGACTAGCGGTGACTATCTTTTT. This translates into CASSISRTSGDYLF.